This T cell receptor beta chain was profiled in a study of spatial heterogeneity in lung cancer. Time point denoted: sample taken at primary tumor resection. Whole RNA obtained from tumor, nontumor lung or frozen PBMC underwent sequencing without sorting. TCRdb used MiXCR to reprocess the 5' RACE reads, holding one entry per CDR3 protein. The repertoire includes just under 95,000 distinct CDR3 sequences, over 9.5% of them detected once, and over 40% sits in the top ten. Trimming at V came to 5 bases and at J to 5 bases, leaving 8 bases not matched to a gene. CDR3 length: 16 residues. From germline, CDR1 is SEHNR and CDR2 FQNEAQ (reference sequence).

J is TRBJ2-1 and V is TRBV7-9; the match to TRBD2 covers 11 bases. The starting material was PBMCs, obtained at surgery. This sequence originates from a male donor with early-stage non-small cell lung cancer. The CDR3 region is CASSHSGTSGNNEQFF. CDR3 DNA: TGTGCCAGCAGCCACTCCGGGACTAGCGGAAACAATGAGCAGTTCTTC.